This T cell receptor beta chain was documented in a study of blood T cell repertoires in COVID-19. Study at large: Acute and convalescent COVID-19 samples came from the United States, Italy and Spain.

Original handling: Cell counts per sample came from amplifying reference gene primers. TCRdb's copy holds only in-frame clones and misses some; the assay was immunoSEQ multiplex PCR. V, J and clone size were drawn from that table, and D and trimming were deduced from the DNA. The sample comprises tens of thousands of clones, 80% to 90% of which are singletons, and about 4.7% rests with the top ten. Germline values: CDR1 LNHDA, CDR2 SQIVND (reference sequence). The CDR3 runs to 16 residues. Trimming shortened V by 5 bases and J by 3 bases, and 19 bases separated the two germline ends. This TCR was recovered from a human donor in a cohort sampled during active COVID-19. Source material: peripheral blood. The chain carries TRBV19 and TRBJ2-5; maybe TRBD2 (6 bases). CDR3 in amino acids: CASSPRGGIAKETQYF. The CDR3 nucleotides are TGTGCCAGTAGTCCGCGCGGAGGGATCGCCAAAGAGACCCAGTACTTC. The variable domain in full, completed from reference TRBV19 and TRBJ2-5, reads DGGITQSPKYLFRKEGQNVTLSCEQNLNHDAMYWYRQDPGQGLRLIYYSQIVNDFQKGDIAEGYSVSREKKESFPLTVTSAQKNPTAFYLCASSPRGGIAKETQYFGPGTRLLVL.